The 18 T cell receptor beta chains listed next were all sequenced from one sample in a study of blood T cell repertoires in COVID-19. The protocol was immunoSEQ multiplex PCR, while the TCRdb copy is restricted to in-frame clones and leaves out a portion. The repertoire holds some 40,000 clones, with approximately 89% as singletons. Sequenced: peripheral blood. All receptors derive from a man aged 45-65 years with active COVID-19.

V usage is TRBV18 and J usage is TRBJ2-3; D is unresolved. CDR1 is KGHSH, CDR2 LQKENI, per germline. The V and J ends lost 3 bases and 3 bases respectively, with 4 bases between them. The CDR3 extends over 12 amino acids. The CDR3 nucleotides read TGTGCCAGCTCACCCCGGACAGATACGCAGTATTTT. Its translation: CASSPRTDTQYF.

The chain has TRBV5-4 and TRBJ1-2; D gene uncertain. CDR1 and CDR2 (germline): SGHNT, YYREEE (reference sequence). V was pared by 0 bases and J by 5 bases, with 8 bases between. The CDR3 runs to 13 residues. DNA for the CDR3: TGTGCCAGCAGCTTGGAACGGGGATATGGCTACACCTTC. Its translation is CASSLERGYGYTF.

The chain has TRBV9 and TRBJ1-3; D is unresolved. Germline-derived CDR1 and CDR2 are SGDLS and YYNGEE. V lost 0 bases, J lost 4 bases, and 11 bases lay in between. The CDR3 is made up of 15 amino acids. For the CDR3, the DNA is TGTGCCAGCAGCGTAGATGGCCAGTCCGGAAACACCATATATTTT. Translated, it gives CASSVDGQSGNTIYF.

This chain links TRBV5-4 with TRBJ2-2, with a possible D match to TRBD1 (5 bases). V was clipped by 4 bases and J by 3 bases, with 10 bases between them. Germline V CDR1 and CDR2: SGHNT, YYREEE (reference sequence). This CDR3 has 14 residues. The CDR3 DNA follows: TGTGCCAGCAGCCCAGGGCCGCACACCGGGGAGCTGTTTTTT. Its protein product is CASSPGPHTGELFF.

This chain joins TRBV7-9 and TRBJ1-1, with D possibly being TRBD1 (5 bases). The CDR3 runs to 12 residues. CDR1 SEHNR and CDR2 FQNEAQ come from the germline V gene (reference sequence). V lost 5 bases and J lost 8, with 12 bases in between. This CDR3 reads CASSPLGAEAFF. The CDR3 nucleotides are TGTGCCAGCAGCCCGCTTGGGGCCGAAGCTTTCTTT.

The rearrangement uses TRBV10-3 and TRBJ2-3; 7 positions match TRBD2. V dropped 4 bases and J dropped 5; count of bases not matched to a gene: 9. Germline-derived CDR1 and CDR2 are ENHRY and SYGVKD. This CDR3 has 15 residues. The CDR3 DNA follows: TGTGCCATCAGTGTCTTGGCGGGGGTAGGAGATACGCAGTATTTT. Translated, it gives CAISVLAGVGDTQYF.

V is TRBV5-1 and J is TRBJ1-4; D call uncertain. V lost 0 bases and J lost 8, with 8 bases in between. CDR3 length: 13 amino acids. Germline CDR1 and CDR2: SGHRS and YFSETQ. CDR3 coding DNA: TGCGCCAGCAGCTTGGGGGCAGGAGAAAAACTGTTTTTT. Translated, it gives CASSLGAGEKLFF.

The rearrangement uses TRBV7-2 and TRBJ2-1; TRBD2 might be the D (6 bases). The CDR3 has 16 amino acids. V was pared by 5 bases and J by 3 bases, with 17 bases between. Germline CDR1 SGHTA, CDR2 FQGNSA. This CDR3 reads CASSPRSSGGYNEQFF. CDR3 nucleotides: TGTGCCAGCAGCCCGCGAAGTAGCGGCGGCTACAATGAGCAGTTCTTC. Together with reference TRBV7-2 and TRBJ2-1, the CDR3 gives the full variable domain: GAGVSQSPSNKVTEKGKDVELRCDPISGHTALYWYRQSLGQGLEFLIYFQGNSAPDKSGLPSDRFSAERTGGSVSTLTIQRTQQEDSAVYLCASSPRSSGGYNEQFFGPGTRLTVL.

This clone showed up just once. This rearrangement joins TRBV6-6 to TRBJ1-1; D is ambiguous. Trimming shortened V by 2 bases and J by 1 base, and 5 bases separated the two germline ends. The germline V gene has CDR1 MNHNY and CDR2 SVGAGI (reference sequence). CDR3 size: 13 residues. The CDR3 protein is CASSYGRNTEAFF. The DNA of the CDR3 is TGTGCCAGCAGTTACGGCAGGAACACTGAAGCTTTCTTT.

This chain connects TRBV2 to TRBJ1-5; 9 nucleotides agree with TRBD1. Unmatched junction bases numbered 5, after V lost 4 bases and J lost 4 bases. The CDR3 contains 15 residues. From germline, CDR1 is SNHLY and CDR2 FYNNEI. The CDR3 protein is CASSVRQGVNQPQHF. Here the CDR3 DNA reads TGTGCCAGCAGTGTAAGACAGGGGGTAAATCAGCCCCAGCATTTT.

This chain uses TRBV18 with TRBJ1-5; D gene unclear. With 2 bases removed from V and 3 bases from J, the gap between germline ends came to 11 bases. CDR3 length: 15 amino acids. The V gene's germline CDR1 is KGHSH and CDR2 LQKENI. In DNA, the CDR3 is TGTGCCAGCTCACCAGTACGGGGAACCAATCAGCCCCAGCATTTT. Its protein product is CASSPVRGTNQPQHF. Full variable domain (rest looked up from reference TRBV18 and TRBJ1-5): NAGVMQNPRHLVRRRGQEARLRCSPMKGHSHVYWYRQLPEEGLKFMVYLQKENIIDESGMPKERFSAEFPKEGPSILRIQQVVRGDSAAYFCASSPVRGTNQPQHFGDGTRLSIL.

This chain uses TRBV3-1 (or the pseudogene TRBV3-2) with TRBJ2-1; TRBD2 matches at 8 bases. CDR3 length equals 15 residues. CDR1 and CDR2 (germline): LGHDT, YNNKEL (reference sequence). The ends lost 4 bases at V and 3 bases at J; junction bases unmatched: 5. The CDR3 sequence: CASSLSRGGYNEQFF. CDR3 DNA sequence: TGTGCCAGCAGCCTATCCCGGGGGGGCTACAATGAGCAGTTCTTC.

Only one count was recorded for this clone. The chain uses TRBV19 and TRBJ1-4; 7 bases are shared with TRBD1. Germline-derived CDR1 and CDR2 are LNHDA and SQIVND (reference sequence). The junction had 7 bases not matched to a gene; V was cut back by 5 bases and J by 10 bases. This CDR3 spans 13 amino acids. CDR3 nucleotides: TGTGCCAGTAGTGAAACAGGGGTTGCAAAACTGTTTTTT. Its protein product is CASSETGVAKLFF.

This chain joins TRBV15 and TRBJ2-3; possible D gene TRBD2, 6 bases. The CDR3 sequence is 18 residues long. The V gene's germline CDR1 is LNHNV and CDR2 YYDKDF (reference sequence). Trimming took 1 base from V and 0 from J, leaving 17 bases between them. CDR3 protein: CATSRGGYGGGSTDTQYF. The CDR3 DNA is TGTGCCACCAGCAGAGGAGGGTATGGGGGAGGAAGCACAGATACGCAGTATTTT.

The V call is TRBV6-5, the J call TRBJ2-1; TRBD1 agrees at 7 bases. This CDR3 is 13 amino acids long. V shed 8 bases, J shed 6 bases, and the junction held 7 bases outside the gene matches. Germline CDR1 reads MNHEY; CDR2 reads SVGAGI. DNA for the CDR3: TGTGCCAGCCGACAGGGTCGGGGCAATGAGCAGTTCTTC. It encodes CASRQGRGNEQFF.

The chain has TRBV5-6 and TRBJ2-7; 7 nucleotides match TRBD2. V shed 0 bases, J shed 0 bases, and the junction held 6 bases outside the gene matches. Germline V gives CDR1 SGHDT, CDR2 YYEEEE. The CDR3 sequence is 16 residues long. The CDR3 sequence: CASSLVGTTSSYEQYF. In nucleotides, the CDR3 is TGTGCCAGCAGCTTGGTGGGGACTACGAGCTCCTACGAGCAGTACTTC.

The chain uses TRBV5-1 and TRBJ1-1; the D gene is possibly TRBD1 (5 bases). V gave up 0 bases and J gave up 1 base, with 7 bases separating them. The germline V gene encodes CDR1 SGHRS and CDR2 YFSETQ. There are 14 residues in the CDR3. CDR3 DNA sequence: TGCGCCAGCAGCTTGGGGGGCGCGAACACTGAAGCTTTCTTT. This translates into CASSLGGANTEAFF.

The chain has TRBV9 and TRBJ2-7, with 8 bases that match TRBD2. V trimming: 0 bases; J trimming: 10 bases; junction bases outside the gene matches: 6. Germline V gene data show CDR1 as SGDLS and CDR2 as YYNGEE. This CDR3 comprises 13 residues. CDR3 protein: CASSVEPGTSQYF. CDR3 nucleotide sequence: TGTGCCAGCAGCGTAGAGCCGGGGACTAGTCAGTACTTC.